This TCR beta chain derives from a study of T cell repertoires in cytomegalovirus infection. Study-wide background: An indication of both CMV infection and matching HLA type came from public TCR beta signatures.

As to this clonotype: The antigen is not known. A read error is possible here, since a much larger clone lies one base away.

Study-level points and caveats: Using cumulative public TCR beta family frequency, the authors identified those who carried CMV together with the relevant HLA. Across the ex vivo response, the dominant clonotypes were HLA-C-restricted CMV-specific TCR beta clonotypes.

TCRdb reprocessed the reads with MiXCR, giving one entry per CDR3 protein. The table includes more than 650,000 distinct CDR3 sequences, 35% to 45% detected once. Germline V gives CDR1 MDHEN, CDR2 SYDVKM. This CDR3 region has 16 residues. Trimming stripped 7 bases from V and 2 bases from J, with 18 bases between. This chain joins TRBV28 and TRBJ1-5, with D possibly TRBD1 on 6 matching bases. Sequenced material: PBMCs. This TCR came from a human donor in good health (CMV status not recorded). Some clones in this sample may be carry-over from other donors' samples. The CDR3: CASITRGGGGNQPQHF. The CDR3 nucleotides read TGTGCCAGCATCACCCGTGGCGGGGGCGGCAATCAGCCCCAGCATTTT.